Listed here are 9 T cell receptor beta chains from one sample, sequenced in a study of preoperative IRX-2 immunotherapy in early breast cancer. TCRdb's table, derived via immunoSEQ multiplex PCR, lists solely in-frame clones and lacks some. The sample includes 40,000 to 50,000 clones, 70% to 85% of them seen just once. Treatment given: preoperative locoregional IRX-2 cytokine immunotherapy. Here the sequenced sample was tumor tissue, taken after IRX-2 immunotherapy. The receptors here all came from a human donor with breast cancer.

The chain recombines TRBV18 with TRBJ1-6; D not resolved. V gave up 2 bases and J gave up 10 bases, with 12 bases separating them. The CDR3 has 14 amino acids. Germline values: CDR1 KGHSH, CDR2 LQKENI. CDR3 region: CASSPSAENSPLHF. The DNA for the CDR3 is TGTGCCAGCTCACCATCGGCCGAAAACTCACCCCTCCACTTT.

This clone appeared a single time. The V gene is TRBV19, the J gene TRBJ1-1; the D is unclear. V lost 0 bases to trimming and J lost 1 base, with 9 bases between them. Germline values: CDR1 LNHDA, CDR2 SQIVND (reference sequence). There are 15 residues in the CDR3. Written as DNA, the CDR3 is TGTGCCAGTAGTATAGATGGGCAATGGAACACTGAAGCTTTCTTT. It specifies CASSIDGQWNTEAFF.

The chain couples TRBV5-1 to TRBJ2-1, with TRBD2 matching over 10 bases. The CDR3 extends over 14 amino acids. The V gene end was trimmed by 2 bases and the J gene end by 10 bases; junction bases not matched to a gene: 6. Germline loops: CDR1 SGHRS, CDR2 YFSETQ. CDR3 sequence reads: CASSLGTSEGEQFF. The CDR3 DNA reads as TGCGCCAGCAGCTTAGGGACTAGCGAAGGGGAGCAGTTCTTC.

J is TRBJ1-5 and V is TRBV19; D not resolved. This CDR3 region has 13 residues. V was pared by 5 bases and J by 7 bases, with 12 bases between. Germline V gene sequence: CDR1 LNHDA, CDR2 SQIVND (reference sequence). CDR3 residues: CASSPPGRQPQHF. As DNA, the CDR3 is TGTGCCAGTAGTCCTCCAGGCAGACAGCCCCAGCATTTT. The entire variable domain, with the rest obtained from reference TRBV19 and TRBJ1-5, is as follows: DGGITQSPKYLFRKEGQNVTLSCEQNLNHDAMYWYRQDPGQGLRLIYYSQIVNDFQKGDIAEGYSVSREKKESFPLTVTSAQKNPTAFYLCASSPPGRQPQHFGDGTRLSIL.

This clone was counted a single time. This sequence joins TRBV6-8 and TRBJ1-5, with D maybe TRBD1 (5 bases). CDR1 and CDR2 (germline): MNHGY, SAAAGT. The CDR3 loop spans 16 amino acids. Trimming cost V 5 bases and J 1 base, with 15 bases left between them. The CDR3 loop reads CASSPVGGGSNQPQHF. Written as DNA, the CDR3 is TGTGCCAGCAGTCCGGTTGGGGGAGGAAGCAATCAGCCCCAGCATTTT.

As DNA, the CDR3 is TGTGCCAGCAACCCACCGGGACACGACTCTGGAAACACCATATATTTT. Translating gives CASNPPGHDSGNTIYF. The chain uses TRBV6-9 and TRBJ1-3; TRBD1 is a possible D gene (6 bases). V was clipped by 7 bases and J by 0 bases, with 16 bases between them. This CDR3 has 16 amino acids. The germline V gene encodes CDR1 MNHGY and CDR2 SVAAGI.

The gene calls are TRBV18 and TRBJ2-3; D is unresolved. V was shortened by 3 bases and J by 2 bases, with 24 bases between the two germline ends. Germline values: CDR1 KGHSH, CDR2 LQKENI. This CDR3 spans 19 amino acids. The CDR3 protein is CASSPPPWTADPNTDTQYF. In DNA, the CDR3 is TGTGCCAGCTCACCTCCGCCGTGGACCGCCGACCCGAACACAGATACGCAGTATTTT.

In nucleotides, the CDR3 is TGTGCCAGCAGCTTAGTATCAGTGAACACTGAAGCTTTCTTT. Amino acids: CASSLVSVNTEAFF. The chain uses TRBV7-6 and TRBJ1-1; D is unresolved. The CDR3 length is 14 residues. V shed 1 base and J shed 0 bases, with 6 bases lying between them. Germline CDR1 SGHVS, CDR2 FNYEAQ.

V and J are TRBV29-1 and TRBJ2-1, with 14 bases matching TRBD2. Trimming cost V 4 bases and J 7 bases; bases outside gene matches: 6. Per the germline V gene, CDR1 is SQVTM and CDR2 is ANQGSEA. The CDR3 is 15 amino acids. Written as DNA, the CDR3 is TGCAGCGTTGGGGGGACTAGCGGGAGTTTAAATGAGCAGTTCTTC. It specifies CSVGGTSGSLNEQFF.